Below, 27 T cell receptor beta chains from the same sample are listed, as sequenced in a study of regulatory T cells in long-lasting Graves disease. CDR3 regions were amplified by Arm-PCR using iRepertoire HTBI primers to build TCR beta libraries. TCRdb independently ran MiXCR on the multiplex PCR reads; one entry per CDR3 protein. The sample contains about 400,000 distinct CDR3 sequences, less than 20% of which appear only once. As to time point: newly diagnosed GD, antithyroid drugs for less than 3 months. With RNA extracted from PBMCs as input, the TCR library was made. Sequenced here: peripheral blood mononuclear cells (PBMCs), sampled at new diagnosis, from a patient treated with antithyroid drugs. These receptors originate from a female donor with Graves disease.

This clonotype has a single count. This chain links TRBV11-1 with TRBJ2-7; D might be TRBD1 (5 bases). With 5 bases removed from V and 4 bases from J, the gap between germline ends came to 18 bases. This CDR3 contains 15 residues. Per germline, CDR1 SGHAT and CDR2 FQDESV (reference sequence). The DNA of the CDR3 is TGTGCCAGCAGCAGCCAGGGCTCGCGAAAGTACGAGCAGTACTTC. The encoded protein is CASSSQGSRKYEQYF.

This clonotype was seen a handful of times. The chain is built from TRBV30 and TRBJ1-2; 8 bases are shared with TRBD1. This CDR3 region has 14 residues. Germline-derived CDR1 and CDR2 are GTSNPN and SVGIG (reference sequence). V lost 0 bases, J lost 5 bases, and 5 bases stayed unmatched. CDR3 amino acids: CAWSVGQGIYGYTF. CDR3 DNA: TGTGCCTGGAGTGTAGGACAGGGTATTTATGGCTACACCTTC.

In its sample, this clonotype was seen many times. The J gene is TRBJ1-1, the V gene TRBV5-1; D ambiguous. The germline V and J ends were trimmed by 0 bases and 1 base, with 10 bases remaining between them. The CDR3 contains 15 residues. CDR1 is SGHRS and CDR2 is YFSETQ in the germline V gene. The CDR3 sequence: CASSLGWGSNTEAFF. CDR3 sequence (DNA): TGCGCCAGCAGCTTGGGTTGGGGTTCGAACACTGAAGCTTTCTTT.

V is TRBV7-8 and J is TRBJ2-3, with 14 bases identical to TRBD2. This CDR3 contains 16 residues. Germline values: CDR1 SGHVS, CDR2 FQNEAQ. The V gene end was trimmed by 6 bases and the J gene end by 3 bases; junction bases not matched to a gene: 5. In DNA, the CDR3 is TGTGCCAGCAGGACCCGGACTAGCGGGAGGACAGATACGCAGTATTTT. As protein: CASRTRTSGRTDTQYF.

The chain couples TRBV12-3 or TRBV12-4 to TRBJ2-4, with a tentative D call TRBD2 (6 bases). This CDR3 has 18 residues. V was shortened by 3 bases and J by 0 bases, with 18 bases between the two germline ends. CDR3 region: CASSLDRFRRVAKNIQYF. CDR3 bases: TGTGCCAGCAGTTTGGATCGATTCAGGAGGGTAGCCAAAAACATTCAGTACTTC.

Ten or more counts support this clonotype. V is TRBV15 and J is TRBJ1-1; no definite D call. Trimming took off 0 bases at V and 1 base at J, with 6 bases between the two ends. The CDR3 totals 14 residues. Looked up from germline, CDR1 is LNHNV and CDR2 is YYDKDF (reference sequence). The CDR3 DNA follows: TGTGCCACCAGCAGAGATCCTACGAACACTGAAGCTTTCTTT. Translation: CATSRDPTNTEAFF.

This clonotype was counted many times. CDR3 sequence (DNA): TGTGCCAGCAGCGACGAGGGACTAGCGGGCCAAGAGACCCAGTACTTC. Protein: CASSDEGLAGQETQYF. The gene calls are TRBV7-9 and TRBJ2-5; 12 bases are a match to TRBD2. The junction had 5 bases not matched to a gene; V was cut back by 5 bases and J by 1 base. Germline V gene sequence: CDR1 SEHNR, CDR2 FQNEAQ (reference sequence). The CDR3 covers 16 residues.

This clonotype has ten or more counts. The chain recombines TRBV7-3 with TRBJ2-7; D is possibly TRBD2 (6 bases). Looked up from germline, CDR1 is SGHTA and CDR2 is FQGTGA. V dropped 1 base and J dropped 3 bases, with 13 bases sitting between them. This CDR3 contains 15 residues. CDR3 sequence (DNA): TGTGCCAGCAGCTTAAGGGATAGCGGTATCTACGAGCAGTACTTC. It is translated as CASSLRDSGIYEQYF.

This clonotype was counted ten times or more. The chain has TRBV7-2 and TRBJ2-7; TRBD2 is a possible D gene (5 bases). Germline CDR1 SGHTA, CDR2 FQGNSA. The CDR3 runs 15 residues. V was pared by 5 bases and J by 1 base, with 15 bases between. The CDR3 sequence: CASSPRGSESYEQYF. The DNA for the CDR3 is TGTGCCAGCAGCCCTCGGGGTAGCGAATCCTACGAGCAGTACTTC.

This clonotype was seen repeatedly, ten times or more. This chain links TRBV10-3 with TRBJ2-7, with D possibly TRBD2 on 5 matching bases. Trimming stripped 10 bases from V and 5 bases from J, with 18 bases between. The CDR3 loop spans 13 amino acids. Germline-derived CDR1 and CDR2 are ENHRY and SYGVKD. CDR3 nucleotides: TGTGCCACCCAGGCCGGGATTCTCGACGAGCAGTACTTC. Its protein product is CATQAGILDEQYF.

This clonotype was recorded at least ten times. This sequence joins TRBV5-1 and TRBJ1-2; D is perhaps TRBD1 (5 bases). Germline values: CDR1 SGHRS, CDR2 YFSETQ. This CDR3 comprises 12 residues. Trimming shortened V by 4 bases and J by 8 bases, and 12 bases separated the two germline ends. CDR3 sequence (DNA): TGCGCCAGCAGCAGGGACCTTGGGGGCTACACCTTC. Translation: CASSRDLGGYTF.

The chain couples TRBV5-1 to TRBJ1-3; TRBD1 matches 12 bases. The CDR3 sequence is 16 residues long. After removal of 3 bases from V and 2 bases from J, the junction contained 3 bases not matched to a gene. Per the germline V gene, CDR1 is SGHRS and CDR2 is YFSETQ. The CDR3 nucleotides are TGCGCCAGCAGCTCGGGACAGGGGGCCGCTGGAAACACCATATATTTT. Its protein is CASSSGQGAAGNTIYF. Together with reference TRBV5-1 and TRBJ1-3, the CDR3 gives the full variable domain: KAGVTQTPRYLIKTRGQQVTLSCSPISGHRSVSWYQQTPGQGLQFLFEYFSETQRNKGNFPGRFSGRQFSNSRSEMNVSTLELGDSALYLCASSSGQGAAGNTIYFGEGSWLTVV.

The table lists this clonotype with many counts. The rearrangement uses TRBV6-1 and TRBJ1-2; 8 nucleotides align to TRBD1. Germline V gives CDR1 MNHNS, CDR2 SASEGT. The J segment lost 9 bases and the V segment lost 5 bases, leaving 11 bases of the junction unmatched. The CDR3 consists of 14 residues. The CDR3 region is CASSSPETGERYTF. The DNA of the CDR3 is TGTGCCAGCAGTTCCCCTGAGACAGGGGAACGCTACACCTTC.

The V and J genes are TRBV19 and TRBJ1-1; no clear D. Germline lookup yields CDR1 LNHDA and CDR2 SQIVND (reference sequence). V lost 3 bases and J lost 12, with 17 bases in between. CDR3 size: 13 residues. The CDR3 sequence is CASSIHRSQRSFF. CDR3 nucleotides: TGTGCCAGTAGTATTCACCGATCCCAGAGGTCTTTCTTT.

This clonotype was seen at least ten times. The rearrangement joins TRBV2 to TRBJ2-1, with 8 bases matching TRBD1. J was trimmed by 7 bases and V by 0 bases; bases with no gene match: 8. This CDR3 has 16 amino acids. In germline, CDR1 is SNHLY, CDR2 FYNNEI. This chain's CDR3 is CASSEAARTGRNEQFF. The CDR3 nucleotides are TGTGCCAGCAGTGAAGCTGCCCGGACAGGGAGGAATGAGCAGTTCTTC.

This clonotype occurred a few times. V and J are TRBV27 and TRBJ2-2; no clear D. Trimming took 3 bases from V and 6 from J, leaving 8 bases between them. The CDR3 covers 13 residues. Germline lookup yields CDR1 MNHEY and CDR2 SMNVEV (reference sequence). CDR3 sequence (DNA): TGTGCCAGCAGTTTTGGGTCCCCCGGGGAGCTGTTTTTT. This translates into CASSFGSPGELFF.

Comments on this clonotype: Only one base separates this from a far larger clonotype, so it likely reflects a read error. This chain links TRBV20-1 with TRBJ2-7, with 7 positions matching TRBD2. The CDR3 contains 14 residues. CDR1 is DFQATT and CDR2 is SNEGSKA in the germline V gene (reference sequence). V dropped 5 bases and J dropped 7; count of bases not matched to a gene: 14. The CDR3 region has the DNA TGCAGTGCTGGGTCTAGCGGAGATTACAATGAGCAGTACTTC. Amino acids: CSAGSSGDYNEQYF.

This clonotype has more than one count but fewer than ten. The chain joins TRBV27 to TRBJ2-2, with 10 positions matching TRBD2. V lost 2 bases, J lost 5 bases, and 8 bases stayed unmatched. Germline V gene lookup returns CDR1 MNHEY and CDR2 SMNVEV (reference sequence). CDR3 size: 17 residues. CDR3 nucleotides: TGTGCCAGCAGTTTAGCTAGCGGGGGACCAATTACCGGGGAGCTGTTTTTT. This codes for CASSLASGGPITGELFF.

This clonotype was recorded many times. The rearrangement joins TRBV2 to TRBJ2-5; D unresolved. Germline V gene data show CDR1 as SNHLY and CDR2 as FYNNEI. V was pared by 6 bases and J by 1 base, with 6 bases between. The CDR3 is 12 residues long. The CDR3 DNA reads as TGTGCCAGCAGGCAACGCCAAGAGACCCAGTACTTC. Amino acid sequence: CASRQRQETQYF.

This clonotype was observed at least ten times. This chain connects TRBV27 to TRBJ2-7; D is perhaps TRBD2 (5 bases). This CDR3 contains 13 residues. Germline lookup yields CDR1 MNHEY and CDR2 SMNVEV (reference sequence). Trimming shortened V by 6 bases and J by 3 bases, and 12 bases separated the two germline ends. For the CDR3, the DNA is TGTGCCAGCAGCTTGAGCAGCGGCTACGAGCAGTACTTC. Its translation: CASSLSSGYEQYF.

On this clonotype itself: A much larger clone lies a single base off, so this may be a read error. The chain combines TRBV29-1 with TRBJ1-2, with a possible D match to TRBD1 (5 bases). CDR3 length equals 11 residues. Germline V gene data show CDR1 as SQVTM and CDR2 as ANQGSEA. The ends were cut back, 1 base at V and 7 bases at J, with 7 bases in the middle. In DNA, the CDR3 is TGCAGCGTTGAAGTAGGGACTGGCTACACCTTC. Translated: CSVEVGTGYTF.

This clonotype was found many times. V usage is TRBV6-2 or TRBV6-3 and J usage is TRBJ2-7, with D perhaps TRBD2 (6 bases). The V end was cut by 5 bases, the J end by 4 bases, with 30 bases between. Germline-derived CDR1 and CDR2 are MNHEY and SVGEGT. This CDR3 has 19 amino acids. The CDR3 reads CASSDRLTGLSGIRYEQYF. The CDR3 DNA sequence: TGTGCCAGCAGTGATCGGCTTACGGGCCTTAGCGGTATAAGGTACGAGCAGTACTTC.

This clonotype was seen a few times. The junction departs from germline at one end; a sequencing error may be responsible. The chain joins TRBV19 to TRBJ1-4; no clear D. In germline, CDR1 is LNHDA, CDR2 SQIVND (reference sequence). The length of the CDR3 is 16 residues. The CDR3 DNA reads as TGTGCCAGTAGTAACCTACGTCGCCAGTATAATGAAAAGCTGTTTTTT. Its protein is CASSNLRRQYNEKLFF. The variable domain in full, completed from reference TRBV19 and TRBJ1-4, reads DGGITQSPKYLFRKEGQNVTLSCEQNLNHDAMYWYRQDPGQGLRLIYYSQIVNDFQKGDIAEGYSVSREKKESFPLTVTSAQKNPTAFYLCASSNLRRQYNEKLFFGSGTQLSVL.

This clonotype has at least ten counts. This chain connects TRBV19 to TRBJ2-2, with TRBD2 matching over 8 bases. Germline loops: CDR1 LNHDA, CDR2 SQIVND (reference sequence). This CDR3 has 15 residues. V lost 7 bases and J lost 1; bases outside the gene matches: 5. In nucleotides, the CDR3 is TGTGCCAGTACCCGTAGCGGGATGAACACCGGGGAGCTGTTTTTT. Translated: CASTRSGMNTGELFF.

This clonotype occurred many times. V usage is TRBV12-3 or TRBV12-4 and J usage is TRBJ2-7, with TRBD1 matching over 8 bases. The CDR3 is made up of 13 amino acids. Trimming cost V 7 bases and J 2 bases; bases outside gene matches: 4. The CDR3 region is CASKPGQAYEQYF. Written as DNA, the CDR3 is TGTGCCAGCAAACCGGGACAGGCCTACGAGCAGTACTTC.

This clonotype was recorded many times. The gene calls are TRBV15 and TRBJ1-2; 7 bases line up with TRBD1. This CDR3 comprises 15 residues. The V and J ends lost 3 bases and 4 bases, in that order; junction bases with no gene match: 8. Germline CDR1 is LNHNV and CDR2 is YYDKDF (reference sequence). The DNA of the CDR3 is TGTGCCACCAGCAGTGACAGGGACCCGGGCTATGGCTACACCTTC. Its protein is CATSSDRDPGYGYTF.

This clonotype was seen many times. The rearrangement uses TRBV20-1 and TRBJ2-7, with a possible D match to TRBD2 (5 bases). This CDR3 is built from 15 residues. Trimming removed 5 bases at V and 6 bases at J, with 23 bases between. Germline CDR1 is DFQATT and CDR2 is SNEGSKA (reference sequence). The CDR3 DNA reads as TGCAGTGCTCGAATTACCCCTGTCGGCCGGGGCGAGCAGTACTTC. Encoded protein: CSARITPVGRGEQYF.